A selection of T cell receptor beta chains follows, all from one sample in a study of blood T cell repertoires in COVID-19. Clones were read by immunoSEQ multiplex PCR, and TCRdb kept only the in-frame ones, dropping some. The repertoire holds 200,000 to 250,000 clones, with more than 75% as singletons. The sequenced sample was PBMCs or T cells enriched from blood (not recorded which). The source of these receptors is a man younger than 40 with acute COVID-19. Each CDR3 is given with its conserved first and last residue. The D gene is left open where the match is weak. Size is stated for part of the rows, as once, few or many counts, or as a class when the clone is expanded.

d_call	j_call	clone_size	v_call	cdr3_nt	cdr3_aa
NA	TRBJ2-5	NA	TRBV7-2	TGTGCCAGCAGCTTTTTTCACGGGAAGACCCAGTACTTC	CASSFFHGKTQYF
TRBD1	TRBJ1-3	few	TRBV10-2	TGCGCCAGCAGTCTCGGACAGGGAGGTTCTGGAAACACCATATATTTT	CASSLGQGGSGNTIYF
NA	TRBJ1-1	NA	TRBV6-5	TGTGCCAGCAGTTCCTTCGGGCGGGGCACTGAAGCTTTCTTT	CASSSFGRGTEAFF
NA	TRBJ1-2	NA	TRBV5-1	TGCGCCAGCAGCTTGGCCCTCCAGAGCGTCGGCTACACCTTC	CASSLALQSVGYTF
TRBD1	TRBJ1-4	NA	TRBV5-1	TGCGCCAGCAGCTACGAGGGGACAGCGTTCGAAAAACTGTTTTTT	CASSYEGTAFEKLFF
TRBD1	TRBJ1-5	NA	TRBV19	TGTGCCAGTAGTATTGACAGGGTAGGGTTGGAGCATTTT	CASSIDRVGLEHF
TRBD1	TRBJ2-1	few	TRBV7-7	TGTGCCAGCAGCCCCGGGACAGGGGCCCTCGGTAGCGGGGCGTACAATGAGCAGTTCTTC	CASSPGTGALGSGAYNEQFF
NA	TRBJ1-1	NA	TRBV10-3	TGTGCCATCAGTGAGAAACAGGTGGCTTTCTTT	CAISEKQVAFF
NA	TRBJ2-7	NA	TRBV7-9	TGTGCCAGCAGCCCCTCCCTTGGTACATACGAGCAGTACTTC	CASSPSLGTYEQYF
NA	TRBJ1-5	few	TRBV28	TGTGCCAGCAGTTCGGGCAATCAGCCCCAGCATTTT	CASSSGNQPQHF
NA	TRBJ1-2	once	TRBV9	TGTGCCAGCAGCCCAGGGGCATCTGGCTACACCTTC	CASSPGASGYTF
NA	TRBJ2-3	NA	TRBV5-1	TGCGCCAGCAGCGGAGGGACTTACACAGATACGCAGTATTTT	CASSGGTYTDTQYF
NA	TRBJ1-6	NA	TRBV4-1	TGCGCCAGCAGCCAAGCTGGGGGGAGGGGAGGTAATTCACCCCTCCACTTT	CASSQAGGRGGNSPLHF
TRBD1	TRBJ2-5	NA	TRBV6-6	TGTGCCAGCAACCTGGGGACAGGGTGGGTGAGAGAGACCCAGTACTTC	CASNLGTGWVRETQYF
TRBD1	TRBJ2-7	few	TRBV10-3	TGTGCCATCAGTGAGGCCGGACAGGGCTCCTACGAGCAGTACTTC	CAISEAGQGSYEQYF
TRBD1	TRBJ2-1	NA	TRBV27	TGTGCCAGCAGTTTAAGGACGGACAGGCGGTCTAAGATCTTC	CASSLRTDRRSKIF
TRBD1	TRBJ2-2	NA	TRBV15	TGTGCCACCAGGGACAGGGTACGAGATAGCACCGGGGAGCTGTTTTTT	CATRDRVRDSTGELFF
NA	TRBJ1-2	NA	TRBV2	TGTGCCATCCCAAGGGGGAACTATGGCTACACCTTC	CAIPRGNYGYTF
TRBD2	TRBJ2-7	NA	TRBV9	TGTGCCAGCAGCGCGACTAGCGGGGCAGGGGGCGAGCAGTACTTC	CASSATSGAGGEQYF
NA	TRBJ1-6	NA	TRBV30	TGTGCCTGGAGTGGGTTACAGGGAAAGTCCCCCCTCCACTTT	CAWSGLQGKSPLHF
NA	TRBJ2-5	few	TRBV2	TGTGCCAGCAGTAGGGGAATTCAAGAGACCCAGTACTTC	CASSRGIQETQYF
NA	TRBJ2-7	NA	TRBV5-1	TGCGCCAGCAGCTTGGGACAGTCCTACGAGCAGTACTTC	CASSLGQSYEQYF
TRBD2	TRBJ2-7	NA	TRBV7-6	TGTGCCAGCAGCCTTAGCGGGAGCTCCTACGAGCAGTACTTC	CASSLSGSSYEQYF
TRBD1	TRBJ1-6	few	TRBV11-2	TGTGCCAGCAGCTCCCGGGACAGGGGTTCACCCCTCCACTTT	CASSSRDRGSPLHF
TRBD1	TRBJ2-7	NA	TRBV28	TGTGCCAGCAGTCTTTCAGGACAGGCACTCTCCTACGAGCAGTACTTC	CASSLSGQALSYEQYF
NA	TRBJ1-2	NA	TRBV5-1	TGCGCCAGCAGCGAGGACGGGGGTAACTATGGCTACACCTTC	CASSEDGGNYGYTF
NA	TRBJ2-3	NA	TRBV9	TGTGCCAGCAGCACCACACGAGATACGCAGTATTTT	CASSTTRDTQYF
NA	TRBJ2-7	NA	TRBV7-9	TGTGCCAGCAGCCGCAATCCGGACAAATACGAGCAGTACTTC	CASSRNPDKYEQYF
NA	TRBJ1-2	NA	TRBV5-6	TGTGCCAGCAGCTTTTCGATGGAGCCCACCTTC	CASSFSMEPTF
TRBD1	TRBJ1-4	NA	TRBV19	TGTGCCAGTAGTCCCACAGGGGCAACTAATGAAAAACTGTTTTTT	CASSPTGATNEKLFF
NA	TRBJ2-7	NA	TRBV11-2	TGTGCCAGCAGCTTATTCCAGGGGAGAGACTACGAGCAGTACTTC	CASSLFQGRDYEQYF
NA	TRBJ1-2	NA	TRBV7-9	TGTGCCAGCAGCTTAGCGCTGGAGCCACAGGCGGAAGGCTACACCTTC	CASSLALEPQAEGYTF
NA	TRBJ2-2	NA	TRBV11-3	TGTGCCAGCAGCTTATATTCGGGGGCCGGGGAGCTGTTTTTT	CASSLYSGAGELFF
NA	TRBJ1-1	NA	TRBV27	TGTGCCAGCAGTTTATCCGGCCCCGCAGGCACTGAAGCTTTCTTT	CASSLSGPAGTEAFF
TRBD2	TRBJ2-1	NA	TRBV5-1	TGCGCCAGCAGCTTCGGCCTAGCGGGGGGGAACAATGAGCAGTTCTTC	CASSFGLAGGNNEQFF
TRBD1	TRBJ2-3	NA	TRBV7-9	TGTGCCAGCAGCTCAAATCGGGGACAGCGACCCACAGATACGCAGTATTTT	CASSSNRGQRPTDTQYF
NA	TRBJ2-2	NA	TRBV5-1	TGCGCCAGCAGCTTGGTCGGACAAGTGACCGGGGAGCTGTTTTTT	CASSLVGQVTGELFF
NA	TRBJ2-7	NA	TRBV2	TGTGCCAGCAGTGAAGCGGGCACCCTGAGCCCCTACGAGCAGTACTTC	CASSEAGTLSPYEQYF
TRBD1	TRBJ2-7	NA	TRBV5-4	TGTGCCAGCAGCCAGGACAGGGGAGGCCCCTACGAGCAGTACTTC	CASSQDRGGPYEQYF
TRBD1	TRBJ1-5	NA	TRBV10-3	TGTGCCGCCGATGGAGGGGGCGGGCAGCCCCAGCATTTT	CAADGGGGQPQHF
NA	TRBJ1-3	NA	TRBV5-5	TGTGCCAGCAGCCTCGTGAACACCATATATTTT	CASSLVNTIYF
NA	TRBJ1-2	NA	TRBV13	TGTGCCAGCAGCTTGCGGGGGCGCGCCCAATGGAGCTACACCTTC	CASSLRGRAQWSYTF
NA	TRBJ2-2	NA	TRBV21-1	TGTGCCAGCAGCGGGGGGGCGAACACCGGGGAGCTGTTTTTT	CASSGGANTGELFF
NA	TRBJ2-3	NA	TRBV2	TGTGCCAGCAGTGAAAGGCAGGGGAATGCCGATACGCAGTATTTT	CASSERQGNADTQYF
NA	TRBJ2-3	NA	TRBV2	TGTGCCGCCCACGCTGCCACAGGGGGGGGCCGTGATACGCAGTATTTT	CAAHAATGGGRDTQYF
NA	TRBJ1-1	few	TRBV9	TGTGCCAGCAGCGTAGGTCAGTTGACTGAAGCTTTCTTT	CASSVGQLTEAFF
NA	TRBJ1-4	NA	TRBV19	TGTGCCAGTAGTATATCGGCCGCGGCAACTAATGAAAAACTGTTTTTT	CASSISAAATNEKLFF
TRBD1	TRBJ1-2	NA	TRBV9	TGTGCCAGCAGCCTTATTCCGGGACAGGGGAGTGGCTACACCTTC	CASSLIPGQGSGYTF
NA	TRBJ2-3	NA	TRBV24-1	TGTGCCACCAGTGCCCCATCGGGACAAGGCACAGATACGCAGTATTTT	CATSAPSGQGTDTQYF
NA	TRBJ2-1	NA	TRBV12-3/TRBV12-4	TGTGCCAGCAACTCCCGGGTGGATGAGCAGTTCTTC	CASNSRVDEQFF
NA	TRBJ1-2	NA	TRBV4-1	TGCGCCAGCAGCCACCCCGTGGGGGCACAGTATGGCTACACCTTC	CASSHPVGAQYGYTF
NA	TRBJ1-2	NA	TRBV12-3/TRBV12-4	TGTGCCAGCAGTCAGCTAGATGGCTACACCTTC	CASSQLDGYTF
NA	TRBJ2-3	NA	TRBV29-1	TGCAGCGTTGAAAGTTCAGGGGCGAAGACAGATACGCAGTATTTT	CSVESSGAKTDTQYF
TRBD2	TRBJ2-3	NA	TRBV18	TGTGCCAGCTCACCGGGTATTTCGACTAGCGGGGGGGCCGATACGCAGTATTTT	CASSPGISTSGGADTQYF
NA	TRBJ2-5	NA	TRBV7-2	TGTGCCAGCAGCTTAGTATCTTTTAGCCAAGAGACCCAGTACTTC	CASSLVSFSQETQYF
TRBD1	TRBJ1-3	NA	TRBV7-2	TGTGCCAGCAGCTACTCCCCAGGGGGCTTTGGAAACACCATATATTTT	CASSYSPGGFGNTIYF
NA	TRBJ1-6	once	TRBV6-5	TGTGCCAGCAGTTACCTAGATAATTCACCCCTCCACTTT	CASSYLDNSPLHF
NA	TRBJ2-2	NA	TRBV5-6	TGTGCCAGCAGCCAGGGCAGTAGGAACACCGGGGAGCTGTTTTTT	CASSQGSRNTGELFF